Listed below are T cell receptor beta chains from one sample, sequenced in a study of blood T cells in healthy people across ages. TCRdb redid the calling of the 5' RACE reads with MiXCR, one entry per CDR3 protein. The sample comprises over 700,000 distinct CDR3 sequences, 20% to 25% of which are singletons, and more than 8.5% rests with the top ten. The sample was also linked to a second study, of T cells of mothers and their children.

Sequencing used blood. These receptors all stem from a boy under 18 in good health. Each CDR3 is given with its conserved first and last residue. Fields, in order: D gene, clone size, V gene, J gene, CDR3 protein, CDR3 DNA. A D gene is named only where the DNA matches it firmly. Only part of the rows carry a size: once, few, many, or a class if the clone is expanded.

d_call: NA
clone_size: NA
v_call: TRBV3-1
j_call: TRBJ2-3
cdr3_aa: CASSHWSARGADTQYF
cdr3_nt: TGTGCCAGCAGCCATTGGAGCGCCAGAGGGGCAGATACGCAGTATTTT

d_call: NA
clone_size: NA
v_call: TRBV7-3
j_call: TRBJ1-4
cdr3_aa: CAPLRVGGREKLFF
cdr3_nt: TGTGCCCCACTAAGGGTTGGGGGGCGTGAAAAACTGTTTTTT

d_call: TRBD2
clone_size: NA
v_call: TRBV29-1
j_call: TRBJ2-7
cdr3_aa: CSVASGSSCEQYF
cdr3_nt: TGCAGCGTTGCTAGCGGGAGCTCCTGCGAGCAGTACTTC

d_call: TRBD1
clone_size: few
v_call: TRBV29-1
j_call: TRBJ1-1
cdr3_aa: CSVPGGASAFF
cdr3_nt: TGCAGCGTTCCAGGGGGCGCTTCGGCTTTCTTT

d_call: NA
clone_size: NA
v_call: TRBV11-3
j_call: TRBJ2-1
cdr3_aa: CASSLLGLAVYEQFF
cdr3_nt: TGTGCCAGCAGCCTCCTGGGGCTAGCTGTCTATGAGCAGTTCTTC

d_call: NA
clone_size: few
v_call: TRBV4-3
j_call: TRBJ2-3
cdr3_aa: CASSQSRGGFEDTQYF
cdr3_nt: TGCGCCAGCAGCCAATCCCGAGGGGGGTTTGAAGATACGCAGTATTTT

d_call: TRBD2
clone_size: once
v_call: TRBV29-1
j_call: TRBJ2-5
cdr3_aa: CSVQGLAGDVLQETQYF
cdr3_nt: TGCAGCGTCCAGGGACTAGCGGGGGACGTCCTCCAAGAGACCCAGTACTTC

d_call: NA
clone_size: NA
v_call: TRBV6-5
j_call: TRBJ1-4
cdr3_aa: CASSADSATNEKLFF
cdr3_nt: TGTGCCAGCAGCGCCGACAGTGCAACTAATGAAAAACTGTTTTTT

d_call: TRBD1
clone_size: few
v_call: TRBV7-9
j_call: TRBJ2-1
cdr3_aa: CASSYLSQGQGFDEQFF
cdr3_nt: TGTGCCAGCAGCTACTTATCTCAGGGACAGGGGTTTGATGAGCAGTTCTTC

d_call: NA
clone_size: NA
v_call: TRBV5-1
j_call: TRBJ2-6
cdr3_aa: CASSPAQGNSGANVLTF
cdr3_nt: TGCGCCAGCAGCCCCGCTCAGGGTAACTCTGGGGCCAACGTCCTGACTTTC

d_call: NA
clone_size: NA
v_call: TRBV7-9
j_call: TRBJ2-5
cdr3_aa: CASSSRQGRIKETQYF
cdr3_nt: TGTGCCAGCAGCTCCCGGCAGGGGCGGATAAAAGAGACCCAGTACTTT

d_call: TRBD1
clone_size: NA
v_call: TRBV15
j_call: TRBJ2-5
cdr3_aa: CATSRDRDSLSKETQYF
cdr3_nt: TGTGCCACCAGCAGAGATCGGGACAGCCTCTCTAAAGAGACCCAGTACTTC

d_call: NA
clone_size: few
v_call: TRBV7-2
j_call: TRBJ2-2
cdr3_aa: CASPIGTGELFF
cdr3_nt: TGTGCCAGTCCTATAGGCACCGGGGAGCTGTTTTTT

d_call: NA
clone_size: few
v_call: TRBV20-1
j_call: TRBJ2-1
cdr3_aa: CSASRSPGTGNEQFF
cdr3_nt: TGCAGTGCTAGTCGTTCTCCAGGGACGGGGAATGAGCAGTTCTTC

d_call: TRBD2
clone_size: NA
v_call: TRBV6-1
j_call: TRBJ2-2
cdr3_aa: CASTPEAGAEAGELFF
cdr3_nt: TGTGCCAGCACCCCCGAAGCGGGGGCGGAGGCCGGGGAGCTGTTTTTT

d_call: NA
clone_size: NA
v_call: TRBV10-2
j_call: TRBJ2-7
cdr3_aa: CASSEGISYEQYF
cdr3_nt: TGCGCCAGCAGTGAGGGGATCTCCTACGAGCAGTACTTC

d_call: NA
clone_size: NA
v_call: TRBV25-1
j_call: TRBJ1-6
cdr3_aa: CASTRGGPLHF
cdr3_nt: TGTGCCAGCACCAGGGGAGGACCCCTCCACTTT

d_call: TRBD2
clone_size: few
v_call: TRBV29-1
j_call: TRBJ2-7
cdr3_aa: CSGVILAGVYEQYF
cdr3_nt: TGCAGCGGTGTCATTCTAGCGGGGGTTTACGAGCAGTACTTC

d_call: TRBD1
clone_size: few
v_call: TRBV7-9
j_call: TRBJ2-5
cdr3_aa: CASSLGGQGPFF
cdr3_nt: TGTGCCAGCAGCTTAGGAGGACAGGGTCCGTTCTTC

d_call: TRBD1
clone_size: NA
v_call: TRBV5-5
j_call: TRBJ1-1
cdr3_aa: CASSLDRAFEAFF
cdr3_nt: TGTGCCAGCAGCCTCGACAGGGCGTTTGAAGCTTTCTTT

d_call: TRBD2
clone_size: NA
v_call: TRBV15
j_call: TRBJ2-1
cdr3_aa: CATRGLAGYNEQFF
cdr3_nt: TGTGCCACCCGGGGACTAGCGGGCTACAATGAGCAGTTCTTC

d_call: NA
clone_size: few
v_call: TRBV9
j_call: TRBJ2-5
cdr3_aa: CASSPQDWNQETQYF
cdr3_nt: TGTGCCAGCAGCCCCCAGGACTGGAACCAAGAGACCCAGTACTTC

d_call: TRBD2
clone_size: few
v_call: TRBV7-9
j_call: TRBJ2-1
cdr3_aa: CASSLVPAGGNYNEQFF
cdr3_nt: TGTGCCAGCAGCTTAGTTCCAGCGGGAGGAAACTACAATGAGCAGTTCTTC

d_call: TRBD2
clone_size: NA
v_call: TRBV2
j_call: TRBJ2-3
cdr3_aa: CASINPGGRRVDTQYF
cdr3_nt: TGTGCCAGCATCAACCCGGGGGGGCGTCGCGTCGATACGCAGTATTTT

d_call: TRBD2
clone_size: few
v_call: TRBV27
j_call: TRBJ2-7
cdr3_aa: CASSSHLAGGPREQYF
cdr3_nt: TGTGCCAGCAGTTCCCACTTAGCGGGAGGGCCGAGGGAGCAGTACTTC

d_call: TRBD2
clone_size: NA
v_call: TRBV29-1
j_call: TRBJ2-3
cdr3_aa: CSVREGDRTQYF
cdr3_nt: TGCAGCGTCCGGGAGGGCGACCGTACGCAGTATTTT

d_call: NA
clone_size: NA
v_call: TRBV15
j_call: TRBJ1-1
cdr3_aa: CATSRPLDGEAFF
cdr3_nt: TGTGCCACCAGCAGACCCCTCGATGGCGAAGCTTTCTTT

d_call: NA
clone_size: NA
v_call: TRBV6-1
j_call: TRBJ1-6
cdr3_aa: CASSEESYNSPLHF
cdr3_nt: TGTGCCAGCAGTGAAGAGAGCTATAATTCACCCCTCCACTTT

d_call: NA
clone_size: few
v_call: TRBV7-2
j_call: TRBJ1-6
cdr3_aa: CASSLVTRSPLHF
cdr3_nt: TGTGCCAGCAGCTTAGTAACTAGGTCACCCCTCCACTTT

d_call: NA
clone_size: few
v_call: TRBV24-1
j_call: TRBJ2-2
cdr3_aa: CATSDLRSGELFF
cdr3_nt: TGTGCCACCAGTGATTTGCGGTCCGGGGAGCTGTTTTTT

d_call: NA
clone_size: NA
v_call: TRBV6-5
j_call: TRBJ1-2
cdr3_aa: CASSYESGDYGYTF
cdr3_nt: TGTGCCAGCAGTTACGAATCGGGGGACTATGGCTACACCTTC

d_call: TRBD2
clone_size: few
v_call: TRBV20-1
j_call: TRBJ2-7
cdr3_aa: CSVTGTSGYEQYF
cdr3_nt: TGCAGCGTTACCGGGACTAGCGGATACGAGCAGTACTTC

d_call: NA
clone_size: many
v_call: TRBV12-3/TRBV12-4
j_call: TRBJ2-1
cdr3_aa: CASSPSNEQFF
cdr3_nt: TGTGCCAGCAGTCCCTCCAATGAGCAGTTCTTC

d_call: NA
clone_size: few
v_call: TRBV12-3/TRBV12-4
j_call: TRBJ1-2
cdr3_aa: CAITGGGWGNYGYTF
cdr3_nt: TGTGCCATCACGGGGGGCGGATGGGGTAACTATGGCTACACCTTC

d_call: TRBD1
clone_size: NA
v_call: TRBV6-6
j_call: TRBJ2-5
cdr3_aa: CASSYGTRDSQETQYF
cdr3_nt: TGTGCCAGCAGTTACGGAACCCGGGACAGCCAAGAGACCCAGTACTTC

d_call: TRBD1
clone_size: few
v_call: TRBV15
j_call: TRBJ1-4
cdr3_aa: CATSRGQGRREKLFF
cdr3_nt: TGTGCCACCAGCAGAGGACAGGGTCGGCGTGAAAAACTGTTTTTT

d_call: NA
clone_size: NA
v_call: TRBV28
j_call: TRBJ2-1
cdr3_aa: CASALGYNEQFF
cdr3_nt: TGTGCCAGCGCCCTGGGGTACAATGAGCAGTTCTTC

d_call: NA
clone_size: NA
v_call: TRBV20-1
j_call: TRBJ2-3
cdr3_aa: CSARAQGTDTQYF
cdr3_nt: TGCAGTGCTAGGGCCCAGGGGACAGATACGCAGTATTTT

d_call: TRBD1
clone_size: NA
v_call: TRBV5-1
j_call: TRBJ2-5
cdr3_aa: CASSYTGGVRETQYF
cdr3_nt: TGCGCCAGCAGTTACACAGGGGGCGTAAGAGAGACCCAGTACTTC

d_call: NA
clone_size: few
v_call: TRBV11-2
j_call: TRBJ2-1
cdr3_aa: CASSPFLGDGPYNEQFF
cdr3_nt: TGTGCCAGCAGCCCATTCCTCGGGGACGGCCCCTACAATGAGCAGTTCTTC

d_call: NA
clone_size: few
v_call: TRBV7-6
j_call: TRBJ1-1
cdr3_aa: CASSPTGREAFF
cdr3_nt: TGTGCCAGCAGCCCCACAGGGCGGGAAGCTTTCTTT

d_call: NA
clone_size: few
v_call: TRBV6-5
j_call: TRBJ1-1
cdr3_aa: CASSYSEQGQERTEAFF
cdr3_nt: TGTGCCAGCAGTTACTCGGAGCAGGGTCAGGAGAGGACTGAAGCTTTCTTT

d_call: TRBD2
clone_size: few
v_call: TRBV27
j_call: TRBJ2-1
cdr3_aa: CASSLRTSGSIYNEQFF
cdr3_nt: TGTGCCAGCAGTTTAAGGACTAGCGGGTCTATTTACAATGAGCAGTTCTTC

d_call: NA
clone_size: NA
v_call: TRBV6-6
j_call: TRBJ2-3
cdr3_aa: CASTLRARTDTQYF
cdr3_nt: TGTGCCAGCACCCTAAGGGCCCGCACAGATACGCAGTATTTT

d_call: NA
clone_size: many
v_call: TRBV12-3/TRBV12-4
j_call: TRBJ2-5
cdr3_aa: CASSPGPGETQYF
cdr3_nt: TGTGCCAGCAGTCCGGGACCTGGGGAGACCCAGTACTTC

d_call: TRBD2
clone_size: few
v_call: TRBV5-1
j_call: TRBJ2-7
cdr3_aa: CASSQLAVSYEQYF
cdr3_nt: TGCGCCAGCAGCCAACTAGCGGTGAGTTACGAGCAGTACTTC

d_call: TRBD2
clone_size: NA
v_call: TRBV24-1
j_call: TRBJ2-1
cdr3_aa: CATSDLRRTSLNEQFF
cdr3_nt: TGTGCCACCAGTGATTTGCGAAGGACTAGCCTTAATGAGCAGTTCTTC

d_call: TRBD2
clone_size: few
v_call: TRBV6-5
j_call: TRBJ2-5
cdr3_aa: CASSYMAGGLGETQYF
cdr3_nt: TGTGCCAGCAGTTACATGGCGGGGGGGCTCGGGGAGACCCAGTACTTC

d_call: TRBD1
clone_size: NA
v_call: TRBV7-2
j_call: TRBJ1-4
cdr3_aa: CASSRDRGNEKLFF
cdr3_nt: TGTGCCAGCAGTCGAGACAGGGGAAATGAAAAACTGTTTTTT

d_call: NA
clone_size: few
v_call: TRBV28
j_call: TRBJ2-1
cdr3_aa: CASSLEGINEQFF
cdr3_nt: TGTGCCAGCAGTTTAGAGGGGATTAATGAGCAGTTCTTC